This T cell receptor (beta chain) was observed in a study of beta chain features in type 1 diabetes. Study conclusions and caveats: Still unanswered here is whether HLA type influences TCRB rearrangement. A PCR bias possibly favoring shorter templates would apply equally to patients and controls. Shorter TCRB CDR3s, moderately but significantly so, were found in Type 1 diabetes patients in all four CD4+ subsets.

Markers CD45RO/CCR7/CD25/CD127/CD95/CD27 served to sort CD4+ naive, central memory, regulatory and stem cell-like memory cells. The V gene's germline CDR1 is SGDLS and CDR2 YYNGEE. The CDR3 extends over 14 amino acids. The V end was cut by 3 bases, the J end by 1 base, with 10 bases between. Comments on this clone: No antigen is known for it.

Of the isolated RNA, all was reverse transcribed, and so the sequenced material was expressed TCRB transcripts. Clones were sequenced by immunoSEQ multiplex PCR, and TCRdb holds only the in-frame ones, with some missing. The sample includes 300,000 to 400,000 clones, about 13% of them seen just once. The rearrangement uses TRBV9 and TRBJ1-2, with TRBD1 as a possible D gene (6 bases). Sequences were obtained from naive CD4+ T cells from blood. The clonotype comes from a woman aged 18-30 years with type 1 diabetes. The CDR3 coding sequence is TGTGCCAGCAGCGGACAGGCGCTTAACTATGGCTACACCTTC. Protein: CASSGQALNYGYTF.